This T cell receptor (beta chain) was identified in a study of CD8 T cells in ankylosing spondylitis. General study results and limits: Typical of ankylosing spondylitis blood, it appeared, was a TCR beta motif of eight highly homologous variants. A CD8+ phenotype characterized the disease-linked clones, which were relatively rare in peripheral blood. Enrichment of disease-linked clones was reportedly significant in matched ankylosing spondylitis synovial fluid.

The trim removed 6 bases at V and 4 bases at J, leaving 5 bases unmatched. The CDR3 runs to 13 residues. This clonotype occurred many times. No antigen is known for it. Scientists made TCR beta libraries using quantitative 5'-RACE with molecular barcodes. One entry per CDR3 protein, called by TCRdb with MiXCR from the 5' RACE reads. The sample holds 800,000 to 900,000 distinct CDR3 sequences, roughly 12% seen once. The sample was blood, either unsorted or a sorted T cell fraction (not recorded which). The chain carries TRBV12-3 or TRBV12-4 and TRBJ1-1; 7 bases fit TRBD1. This sequence originates from a male donor with ankylosing spondylitis. Written as DNA, the CDR3 is TGTGCCAGCAGCGGTGACAGGGCCACTGAAGCTTTCTTT. This translates into CASSGDRATEAFF.